The entry that follows covers one T cell receptor (beta chain) sequence. The source of the sample is a study of human T cells and chemical hapten exposure. Noted time point: patch test 2, 6 weeks after DPC sensitization. This sample's treatment: therapeutic diphenylcyclopropenone sensitization with weekly scalp DPC. TCRdb passed the RACE reads through MiXCR, listing each CDR3 protein once. The sample lists some 350,000 distinct CDR3 sequences, about 6% occurring once. The sample consisted of whole blood, taken in connection with sensitization to the hapten diphenylcyclopropenone (DPC). The TCR comes from a woman aged 18-29 years with alopecia areata. Some clones in this sample may be carry-over from other donors' samples.

The chain's CDR3 is CSVGGRQGVSYEQYF. The CDR3 DNA reads TGCAGCGTTGGGGGGAGACAGGGAGTCTCCTACGAGCAGTACTTC. The chain uses TRBV29-1 and TRBJ2-7, with 7 bases that match TRBD1. J lost 0 bases, V lost 4 bases, and 9 bases had no gene match. Germline values: CDR1 SQVTM, CDR2 ANQGSEA. The CDR3 length is 15 residues.